The subject of this entry is one TCR beta chain. What it recognizes is unknown. The assay was immunoSEQ multiplex PCR, and TCRdb's table has in-frame clones only and misses some. This table holds 30,000 to 45,000 clones, over 80% found once. The CDR3 contains 14 residues. V was shortened by 6 bases and J by 0 bases, with 12 bases between the two germline ends. Germline assignment: CDR1 ENHRY and CDR2 SYGVKD. These data come from a study of T cells in localized non-small cell lung cancer. Findings and caveats of the study: Clonality of T cells reached its maximum in uninvolved adjacent lung, surpassing tumor. Only one tumor region was sequenced, so heterogeneity remains possible.

This chain joins TRBV10-3 and TRBJ2-7; D perhaps matches TRBD2 (5 bases). The specimen was peripheral blood, collected before any cancer treatment. The receptor was derived from a woman aged 40 to 75 with stage I lung adenocarcinoma. CDR3 sequence: CAISDEDSSYEQYF. CDR3 bases: TGTGCCATCAGCGACGAGGACTCCTCCTACGAGCAGTACTTC.